This T cell receptor (beta chain) was sequenced for a study of neurological immune-mediated disorders. TCRdb reanalysed the 5' RACE reads using MiXCR and keeps one entry per CDR3 protein. This sample carries about 62,000 distinct CDR3 sequences, 3.7% of them seen once, and the ten largest clones take around 2.2%. V was clipped by 5 bases and J by 0 bases, with 17 bases between them. Per germline, CDR1 SGHNT and CDR2 YYREEE (reference sequence). The CDR3 runs to 16 residues. The material sequenced was PBMCs. The sequence was collected from a woman between 50 and 59 years old with multiple sclerosis. This chain joins TRBV5-4 and TRBJ1-1, with a tentative D call TRBD1 (6 bases). CDR3 region: CASSGGGGGLNTEAFF. The CDR3 bases are TGTGCCAGCAGTGGCGGGGGAGGGGGTCTGAACACTGAAGCTTTCTTT.